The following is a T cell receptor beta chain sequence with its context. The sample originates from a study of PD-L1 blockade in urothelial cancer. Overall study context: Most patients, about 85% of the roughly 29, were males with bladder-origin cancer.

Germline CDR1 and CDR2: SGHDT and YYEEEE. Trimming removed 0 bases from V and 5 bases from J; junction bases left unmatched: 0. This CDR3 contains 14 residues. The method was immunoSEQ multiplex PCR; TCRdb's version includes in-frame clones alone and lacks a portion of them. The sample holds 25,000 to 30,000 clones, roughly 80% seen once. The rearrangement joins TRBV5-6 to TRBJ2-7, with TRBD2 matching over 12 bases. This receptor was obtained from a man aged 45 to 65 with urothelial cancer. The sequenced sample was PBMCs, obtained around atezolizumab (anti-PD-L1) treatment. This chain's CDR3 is CASSLGLAGDEQYF. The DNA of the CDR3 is TGTGCCAGCAGCTTGGGACTAGCGGGAGACGAGCAGTACTTC.